A selection of T cell receptor beta chains follows, all from one sample in a study of beta chain features in type 1 diabetes. Here immunoSEQ multiplex PCR was the method, and the copy in TCRdb shows in-frame clones only, minus some. This sample yields 300,000 to 350,000 clones, of which 13% are seen a single time; roughly 0.015% belongs to the top ten. Source material: naive CD4+ T cells from blood. These receptors came from a woman in her late teens or twenties with type 1 diabetes. The CDR3 runs from the conserved cysteine through the conserved F or W. The order of the fields is D gene, V gene, clone size, J gene, CDR3 protein, CDR3 DNA. D genes are given only for firm matches. Where a row states a size, it is once, few, many or the class of an expanded clone; other rows omit it.

d_call: NA; v_call: TRBV21-1; clone_size: few; j_call: TRBJ1-1; cdr3_aa: CASIVNTEAFF; cdr3_nt: TGTGCCAGCATCGTGAACACTGAAGCTTTCTTT
d_call: NA; v_call: TRBV7-3; clone_size: NA; j_call: TRBJ2-1; cdr3_aa: CASTDLRGFELHEQFF; cdr3_nt: TGTGCCAGCACCGACCTCCGGGGGTTTGAGCTCCATGAGCAGTTCTTC
d_call: NA; v_call: TRBV28; clone_size: NA; j_call: TRBJ2-7; cdr3_aa: CASSLSREQYF; cdr3_nt: TGTGCCAGCAGTTTATCGAGGGAGCAGTACTTC
d_call: TRBD1; v_call: TRBV4-2; clone_size: few; j_call: TRBJ1-1; cdr3_aa: CASSQDRLIGQGENTEAFF; cdr3_nt: TGTGCCAGCAGCCAAGATAGGTTAATTGGCCAGGGGGAGAACACTGAAGCTTTCTTT
d_call: TRBD2; v_call: TRBV18; clone_size: NA; j_call: TRBJ2-3; cdr3_aa: CASSPGGDTQYF; cdr3_nt: TGTGCCAGCTCACCGGGAGGGGATACGCAGTATTTT
d_call: NA; v_call: TRBV7-2; clone_size: few; j_call: TRBJ2-5; cdr3_aa: CASSLGARGETQYF; cdr3_nt: TGTGCCAGCAGCTTAGGGGCGAGGGGGGAGACCCAGTACTTC
d_call: NA; v_call: TRBV21-1; clone_size: few; j_call: TRBJ2-7; cdr3_aa: CASTLWGLSYEQYF; cdr3_nt: TGTGCCAGCACCCTGTGGGGGCTGTCCTACGAGCAGTACTTC
d_call: TRBD1; v_call: TRBV18; clone_size: NA; j_call: TRBJ2-3; cdr3_aa: CASSYGQGSTDTQYF; cdr3_nt: TGTGCCAGCTCATATGGACAGGGGAGCACAGATACGCAGTATTTT
d_call: NA; v_call: TRBV5-6; clone_size: few; j_call: TRBJ1-2; cdr3_aa: CASSSGFYGYTF; cdr3_nt: TGTGCCAGCAGTTCGGGGTTCTATGGCTACACCTTC
d_call: NA; v_call: TRBV2; clone_size: NA; j_call: TRBJ1-1; cdr3_aa: CASRNGGMNTEAFF; cdr3_nt: TGTGCCAGCAGGAACGGAGGGATGAACACTGAAGCTTTCTTT
d_call: NA; v_call: TRBV29-1; clone_size: few; j_call: TRBJ2-3; cdr3_aa: CSVARTTSRGDTQYF; cdr3_nt: TGCAGCGTTGCAAGAACTACCTCCCGGGGGGATACGCAGTATTTT
d_call: TRBD2; v_call: TRBV7-2; clone_size: few; j_call: TRBJ2-1; cdr3_aa: CASSFRSGRWIEQFF; cdr3_nt: TGTGCCAGCAGTTTCCGCAGCGGGAGATGGATTGAGCAGTTCTTC
d_call: TRBD1; v_call: TRBV29-1; clone_size: NA; j_call: TRBJ1-1; cdr3_aa: CSVAGTGGYRTEAFF; cdr3_nt: TGCAGCGTGGCCGGGACAGGGGGCTATCGCACTGAAGCTTTCTTT
d_call: TRBD1; v_call: TRBV5-1; clone_size: NA; j_call: TRBJ2-6; cdr3_aa: CASSSQTGGAAGANVLTF; cdr3_nt: TGCGCCAGCAGCTCGCAGACAGGGGGCGCGGCCGGGGCCAACGTCCTGACTTTC
d_call: TRBD2; v_call: TRBV27; clone_size: NA; j_call: TRBJ2-1; cdr3_aa: CASSSLGTSSYEQFF; cdr3_nt: TGTGCCAGCAGTTCCCTCGGGACTAGCAGCTATGAGCAGTTCTTC
d_call: TRBD1; v_call: TRBV27; clone_size: NA; j_call: TRBJ2-7; cdr3_aa: CASSIFRDRGKHEQYF; cdr3_nt: TGTGCCAGCAGTATATTCCGGGACAGGGGGAAACACGAGCAGTACTTC
d_call: TRBD2; v_call: TRBV6-4; clone_size: few; j_call: TRBJ2-3; cdr3_aa: CASSDQSGRDTQYF; cdr3_nt: TGTGCCAGCAGTGACCAAAGCGGGAGAGATACGCAGTATTTT
d_call: NA; v_call: TRBV7-2; clone_size: few; j_call: TRBJ1-5; cdr3_aa: CASSLGRGSNQPQHF; cdr3_nt: TGTGCCAGCAGCTTAGGTCGGGGGAGCAATCAGCCCCAGCATTTT
d_call: NA; v_call: TRBV7-3; clone_size: NA; j_call: TRBJ2-3; cdr3_aa: CASSPGRGDTQYF; cdr3_nt: TGTGCCAGCAGCCCGGGTAGGGGGGATACGCAGTATTTT
d_call: TRBD1; v_call: TRBV7-9; clone_size: NA; j_call: TRBJ1-2; cdr3_aa: CASSFTTWDRDGYTF; cdr3_nt: TGTGCCAGCAGCTTTACCACTTGGGACAGGGACGGCTACACCTTC
d_call: TRBD1; v_call: TRBV29-1; clone_size: NA; j_call: TRBJ1-2; cdr3_aa: CSIPLSDRAYGYTF; cdr3_nt: TGCAGCATCCCCCTATCTGACAGGGCCTATGGCTACACCTTC
d_call: NA; v_call: TRBV30; clone_size: NA; j_call: TRBJ1-1; cdr3_aa: CAWSPQLNTEAFF; cdr3_nt: TGTGCCTGGAGTCCTCAGTTGAACACTGAAGCTTTCTTT
d_call: TRBD1; v_call: TRBV7-2; clone_size: few; j_call: TRBJ2-7; cdr3_aa: CASSLAGQGSYEQYF; cdr3_nt: TGTGCCAGCAGCTTAGCGGGACAGGGCTCCTACGAGCAGTACTTC
d_call: TRBD2; v_call: TRBV5-4; clone_size: NA; j_call: TRBJ2-1; cdr3_aa: CASSLFASGYNEQFF; cdr3_nt: TGTGCCAGCAGCTTGTTTGCTAGCGGGTACAATGAGCAGTTCTTC
d_call: NA; v_call: TRBV5-1; clone_size: few; j_call: TRBJ1-5; cdr3_aa: CASSLGLGGNQPQHF; cdr3_nt: TGCGCCAGCAGCTTGGGACTAGGAGGGAACCAGCCCCAGCATTTT
d_call: NA; v_call: TRBV4-1; clone_size: few; j_call: TRBJ2-1; cdr3_aa: CASSQVGTRVSYNEQFF; cdr3_nt: TGCGCCAGCAGCCAAGTAGGGACACGGGTATCCTACAATGAGCAGTTCTTC
d_call: NA; v_call: TRBV10-3; clone_size: NA; j_call: TRBJ1-1; cdr3_aa: CAINRQENTEAFF; cdr3_nt: TGTGCCATCAACCGACAGGAGAACACTGAAGCTTTCTTT
d_call: TRBD1; v_call: TRBV18; clone_size: few; j_call: TRBJ1-2; cdr3_aa: CASSPGQGSGGYTF; cdr3_nt: TGTGCCAGCTCACCGGGACAGGGATCGGGTGGCTACACCTTC
d_call: TRBD2; v_call: TRBV9; clone_size: NA; j_call: TRBJ2-2; cdr3_aa: CASSVAERGGLFF; cdr3_nt: TGTGCCAGCAGCGTAGCCGAGCGGGGCGGGCTGTTTTTT
d_call: NA; v_call: TRBV18; clone_size: NA; j_call: TRBJ2-7; cdr3_aa: CASSPPSGLTGSYEQYF; cdr3_nt: TGTGCCAGCTCACCACCGTCAGGTCTGACAGGTTCCTACGAGCAGTACTTC
d_call: TRBD2; v_call: TRBV19; clone_size: few; j_call: TRBJ2-3; cdr3_aa: CASSWRRTSGESRDTQYF; cdr3_nt: TGTGCCAGTAGCTGGCGTCGGACTAGCGGGGAAAGTAGGGATACGCAGTATTTT
d_call: NA; v_call: TRBV29-1; clone_size: few; j_call: TRBJ2-2; cdr3_aa: CSSVGVSNTGELFF; cdr3_nt: TGCAGCTCCGTAGGGGTCTCGAACACCGGGGAGCTGTTTTTT
d_call: TRBD1; v_call: TRBV9; clone_size: NA; j_call: TRBJ1-1; cdr3_aa: CASSARQGLNTEAFF; cdr3_nt: TGTGCCAGCAGCGCAAGACAGGGCCTGAACACTGAAGCTTTCTTT
d_call: NA; v_call: TRBV30; clone_size: NA; j_call: TRBJ2-1; cdr3_aa: CAWTRNEQFF; cdr3_nt: TGTGCCTGGACCCGCAATGAGCAGTTCTTC
d_call: NA; v_call: TRBV14; clone_size: few; j_call: TRBJ1-1; cdr3_aa: CASSQGGPSTRVTEAFF; cdr3_nt: TGTGCCAGCAGCCAGGGCGGACCGTCGACTAGGGTCACTGAAGCTTTCTTT
d_call: NA; v_call: TRBV19; clone_size: NA; j_call: TRBJ1-2; cdr3_aa: CASRSPGPPRRDGYTF; cdr3_nt: TGTGCCAGTAGGTCTCCGGGACCTCCAAGGAGGGATGGCTACACCTTC
d_call: NA; v_call: TRBV29-1; clone_size: few; j_call: TRBJ1-2; cdr3_aa: CSVRQGNYGYTF; cdr3_nt: TGCAGCGTCAGGCAGGGTAACTATGGCTACACCTTC
d_call: NA; v_call: TRBV6-6; clone_size: few; j_call: TRBJ1-5; cdr3_aa: CASSGPDKGQPQHF; cdr3_nt: TGTGCCAGCAGTGGACCCGACAAGGGGCAGCCCCAGCATTTT
d_call: NA; v_call: TRBV7-2; clone_size: NA; j_call: TRBJ1-1; cdr3_aa: CASSLGPGMNTEAFF; cdr3_nt: TGTGCCAGCAGCTTAGGTCCAGGGATGAACACTGAAGCTTTCTTT
d_call: NA; v_call: TRBV9; clone_size: NA; j_call: TRBJ2-1; cdr3_aa: CASSPSSYSGEQFF; cdr3_nt: TGTGCCAGCAGCCCTTCCTCGTACTCGGGTGAGCAGTTCTTC
d_call: NA; v_call: TRBV5-6; clone_size: NA; j_call: TRBJ1-5; cdr3_aa: CASSGGLWQPQHF; cdr3_nt: TGTGCCAGCAGCGGGGGGTTGTGGCAGCCCCAGCATTTT
d_call: TRBD1; v_call: TRBV28; clone_size: few; j_call: TRBJ2-1; cdr3_aa: CASSKLQGASYNEQFF; cdr3_nt: TGTGCCAGCAGTAAATTACAGGGGGCTTCCTACAATGAGCAGTTCTTC
d_call: NA; v_call: TRBV28; clone_size: few; j_call: TRBJ2-1; cdr3_aa: CASTGRNEQFF; cdr3_nt: TGTGCCAGCACAGGGCGCAATGAGCAGTTCTTC
d_call: TRBD1; v_call: TRBV15; clone_size: NA; j_call: TRBJ2-3; cdr3_aa: CATSPGTGRWDTQYF; cdr3_nt: TGTGCCACCAGCCCCGGGACAGGGCGGTGGGATACGCAGTATTTT
d_call: NA; v_call: TRBV28; clone_size: NA; j_call: TRBJ2-3; cdr3_aa: CASIRGSTDTQYF; cdr3_nt: TGTGCCAGCATCCGCGGCAGCACAGATACGCAGTATTTT
d_call: TRBD1; v_call: TRBV2; clone_size: few; j_call: TRBJ1-2; cdr3_aa: CASSDRGPDLRGYTF; cdr3_nt: TGTGCCAGCAGTGACAGGGGGCCCGATTTGAGAGGCTACACCTTC
d_call: TRBD2; v_call: TRBV7-9; clone_size: NA; j_call: TRBJ2-1; cdr3_aa: CASSLRGSGAYNEQFF; cdr3_nt: TGTGCCAGCAGCTTAAGAGGTAGCGGGGCTTACAATGAGCAGTTCTTC
d_call: TRBD2; v_call: TRBV11-2; clone_size: few; j_call: TRBJ2-3; cdr3_aa: CASSLGPSGSTDTQYF; cdr3_nt: TGTGCCAGCAGCTTAGGGCCTAGCGGTAGCACAGATACGCAGTATTTT
d_call: TRBD2; v_call: TRBV7-9; clone_size: NA; j_call: TRBJ2-1; cdr3_aa: CASSARTSGSNEQFF; cdr3_nt: TGTGCCAGCAGCGCAAGGACTAGCGGGAGCAATGAGCAGTTCTTC